The clone carrying this T cell receptor beta chain has just one count. The source of the sample is a study of Ad26.COV2.S vaccination and SARS-CoV-2 variants. The CDR3 length is 14 residues. Germline-derived CDR1 and CDR2 are SQVTM and ANQGSEA. V lost 4 bases and J 5 bases, leaving 18 bases between the germline ends. Using immunoSEQ multiplex PCR, the repertoire was profiled, and TCRdb retains in-frame clones only, with some absent. The table shows about 450,000 clones, with approximately 92% occurring only once. Treatment reported: some 19 received Ad26.COV2.S at low or high dose, single or two shots; a few received placebo; per-sample allocation not given. Sampling occurred on day 63 after the first vaccine or placebo injection.

The sequence derives from a person aged 18 to 59 who received the Ad26.COV2.S COVID-19 vaccine or a placebo. This sequence joins TRBV29-1 and TRBJ2-7; D might be TRBD1 or TRBD2, each matching 6 bases. The sequencing here drew on peripheral blood, taken in a trial of Ad26.COV2.S vaccine versus placebo. The DNA for the CDR3 is TGCAGCGTTGCCTTTTCGGGGGCCCTGAACGAGCAGTACTTC. As protein: CSVAFSGALNEQYF.